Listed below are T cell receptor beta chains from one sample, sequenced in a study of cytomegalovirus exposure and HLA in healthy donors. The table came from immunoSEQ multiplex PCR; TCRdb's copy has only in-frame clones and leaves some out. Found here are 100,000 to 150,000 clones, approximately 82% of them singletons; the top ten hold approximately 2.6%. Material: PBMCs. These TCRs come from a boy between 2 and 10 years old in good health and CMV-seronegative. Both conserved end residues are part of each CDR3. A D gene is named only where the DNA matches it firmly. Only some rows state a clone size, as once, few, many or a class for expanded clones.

CDR3 DNA: TGTGCCAGCAGTTCGGCGGGCCCCTACAATGAGCAGTTCTTC; CDR3 protein: CASSSAGPYNEQFF; V gene: TRBV6-5; D gene: -; clone size: -; J gene: TRBJ2-1
CDR3 DNA: TGTGCCAGCAGCGGGGAAGCTGGGGCCAACGTCCTGACTTTC; CDR3 protein: CASSGEAGANVLTF; V gene: TRBV6-1; D gene: -; clone size: once; J gene: TRBJ2-6
CDR3 DNA: TGTGCCAGCTCACCCGCGGGGTCTGGGGCCAACGTCCTGACTTTC; CDR3 protein: CASSPAGSGANVLTF; V gene: TRBV18; D gene: -; clone size: -; J gene: TRBJ2-6
CDR3 DNA: TGCGCCAGCCGGGACTCCTACAATGAGCAGTTCTTC; CDR3 protein: CASRDSYNEQFF; V gene: TRBV4-3; D gene: -; clone size: once; J gene: TRBJ2-1
CDR3 DNA: TGTGCCTGGAGTGTCATGAACACTGAAGCTTTCTTT; CDR3 protein: CAWSVMNTEAFF; V gene: TRBV30; D gene: -; clone size: -; J gene: TRBJ1-1
CDR3 DNA: TGTGCCAGCAGTTACTACGCGGGAACCTCAGATACGCAGTATTTT; CDR3 protein: CASSYYAGTSDTQYF; V gene: TRBV6-5; D gene: -; clone size: -; J gene: TRBJ2-3
CDR3 DNA: TGTGCCAGCAGCCCTATTTTACCGACAGGGGGACGGAACTATGGCTACACCTTC; CDR3 protein: CASSPILPTGGRNYGYTF; V gene: TRBV9; D gene: TRBD1; clone size: -; J gene: TRBJ1-2
CDR3 DNA: TGTTCCAGCAGCTTTGGACTGGATTCCACAGATACGCAGTATTTT; CDR3 protein: CSSSFGLDSTDTQYF; V gene: TRBV7-9; D gene: -; clone size: -; J gene: TRBJ2-3
CDR3 DNA: TGTGCCAGCAGCTTGCGGGACAGGGGGCCTACCGGGGAGCTGTTTTTT; CDR3 protein: CASSLRDRGPTGELFF; V gene: TRBV7-9; D gene: TRBD1; clone size: -; J gene: TRBJ2-2
CDR3 DNA: TGTGCCAGCAGCAAACTCCTGAGGTTCCCTGAAGCTTTCTTT; CDR3 protein: CASSKLLRFPEAFF; V gene: TRBV21-1; D gene: -; clone size: -; J gene: TRBJ1-1
CDR3 DNA: TGTGCCAGCAGGTTACTAGCGGGATTGTCAGATACGCAGTATTTT; CDR3 protein: CASRLLAGLSDTQYF; V gene: TRBV2; D gene: TRBD2; clone size: -; J gene: TRBJ2-3
CDR3 DNA: TGCGGCGCAGCGAGTCACTCACCCCTCCACTTT; CDR3 protein: CGAASHSPLHF; V gene: TRBV23-1; D gene: -; clone size: few; J gene: TRBJ1-6
CDR3 DNA: TGTGCCAGTAGTAGCAGGGAATTTCAGCCCCAGCATTTT; CDR3 protein: CASSSREFQPQHF; V gene: TRBV19; D gene: -; clone size: -; J gene: TRBJ1-5
CDR3 DNA: TGTGCCAGCAGTTCCGCGGCAGTTCACACAGATACGCAGTATTTT; CDR3 protein: CASSSAAVHTDTQYF; V gene: TRBV27; D gene: -; clone size: -; J gene: TRBJ2-3
CDR3 DNA: TGTGCCAGCAGCCAAGGACGGGAGAATTCACCCCTCCACTTT; CDR3 protein: CASSQGRENSPLHF; V gene: TRBV4-2; D gene: -; clone size: -; J gene: TRBJ1-6
CDR3 DNA: TGTGCCAGCAGCAGTTTACAGGGTGGGGGCTACACCTTC; CDR3 protein: CASSSLQGGGYTF; V gene: TRBV7-9; D gene: -; clone size: -; J gene: TRBJ1-2
CDR3 DNA: TGTGCCAGCAGTGAAATAGAGATCACAGATACGCAGTATTTT; CDR3 protein: CASSEIEITDTQYF; V gene: TRBV6-1; D gene: -; clone size: -; J gene: TRBJ2-3
CDR3 DNA: TGTGCCAGCAGCTTTACCCGGGACAGGGGGCCTAACACTGAAGCTTTCTTT; CDR3 protein: CASSFTRDRGPNTEAFF; V gene: TRBV7-9; D gene: TRBD1; clone size: -; J gene: TRBJ1-1
CDR3 DNA: TGTGCCAGCAGCTTAGCAGAGATACTTTACAATGAGCAGTTCTTC; CDR3 protein: CASSLAEILYNEQFF; V gene: TRBV7-9; D gene: -; clone size: -; J gene: TRBJ2-1
CDR3 DNA: TGTGCCAGCAGCGCGACAGGGTCTAACTATGGCTACACCTTC; CDR3 protein: CASSATGSNYGYTF; V gene: TRBV9; D gene: TRBD1; clone size: -; J gene: TRBJ1-2
CDR3 DNA: TGTGCCAGCAGTATCTCAGGGGGCACCGGGGAGCTGTTTTTT; CDR3 protein: CASSISGGTGELFF; V gene: TRBV7-2; D gene: TRBD1; clone size: once; J gene: TRBJ2-2
CDR3 DNA: TGTGCCAGCAGTTTATTAGGGGGGGAAGAGACCCAGTACTTC; CDR3 protein: CASSLLGGEETQYF; V gene: TRBV27; D gene: -; clone size: -; J gene: TRBJ2-5
CDR3 DNA: TGTGCCACCTTCCCCGGGACAGGGGTACTCTCTGGAAACACCATATATTTT; CDR3 protein: CATFPGTGVLSGNTIYF; V gene: TRBV7-9; D gene: TRBD1; clone size: -; J gene: TRBJ1-3
CDR3 DNA: TGCGCCAGCAGCTTACCGGGACTAGGCACCGGGGAGCTGTTTTTT; CDR3 protein: CASSLPGLGTGELFF; V gene: TRBV5-1; D gene: TRBD2; clone size: -; J gene: TRBJ2-2
CDR3 DNA: TGTGCCAGCAGCCCAGACAGACTTAATGAAAAACTGTTTTTT; CDR3 protein: CASSPDRLNEKLFF; V gene: TRBV7-6; D gene: -; clone size: once; J gene: TRBJ1-4
CDR3 DNA: TGTGCCACCAGACCTAGCCTGCTGGGCTATGGCTACACCTTC; CDR3 protein: CATRPSLLGYGYTF; V gene: TRBV15; D gene: -; clone size: -; J gene: TRBJ1-2
CDR3 DNA: TGTGCCAGCAGTCCCCAGGGGGCTTGGCAGCCCCAGCATTTT; CDR3 protein: CASSPQGAWQPQHF; V gene: TRBV27; D gene: TRBD1; clone size: -; J gene: TRBJ1-5
CDR3 DNA: TGTGCCAGCAGCTTAGGCCGACTAGCGGTTACTAATGAGCAGTTCTTC; CDR3 protein: CASSLGRLAVTNEQFF; V gene: TRBV7-8; D gene: TRBD2; clone size: -; J gene: TRBJ2-1
CDR3 DNA: TGTGCCAGCAGCTCAATTGACAGGCCGAACACTGAAGCTTTCTTT; CDR3 protein: CASSSIDRPNTEAFF; V gene: TRBV7-9; D gene: -; clone size: -; J gene: TRBJ1-1
CDR3 DNA: TGCGCCAGCAGCCAGAAGTGGGAGGCGAATTGGGACATTCAGTACTTC; CDR3 protein: CASSQKWEANWDIQYF; V gene: TRBV4-3; D gene: -; clone size: -; J gene: TRBJ2-4
CDR3 DNA: TGTGCCAGCCGCTGGGAGGGAACTGAAGCTTTCTTT; CDR3 protein: CASRWEGTEAFF; V gene: TRBV6-5; D gene: -; clone size: few; J gene: TRBJ1-1
CDR3 DNA: TGTGCTAGCAGCCGAATCACAGGGGGCCAAGAGACCCAGTACTTC; CDR3 protein: CASSRITGGQETQYF; V gene: TRBV7-7; D gene: TRBD1; clone size: -; J gene: TRBJ2-5
CDR3 DNA: TGTGCCATCAGGTGGGGGGATGGGGCAGATACGCAGTATTTT; CDR3 protein: CAIRWGDGADTQYF; V gene: TRBV10-3; D gene: -; clone size: -; J gene: TRBJ2-3
CDR3 DNA: TGTGCCAGCAGCTCCAGGAGGGATTCACCCCTCCACTTT; CDR3 protein: CASSSRRDSPLHF; V gene: TRBV7-3; D gene: -; clone size: -; J gene: TRBJ1-6
CDR3 DNA: TGCGCCAGCAGCCAAGAAGGGGAGGCGGGGAAACTGTTTTTT; CDR3 protein: CASSQEGEAGKLFF; V gene: TRBV4-3; D gene: -; clone size: few; J gene: TRBJ1-4
CDR3 DNA: TGTGCCAGCAGTGGGGGGGCAGCCCTAAACACCGGGGAGCTGTTTTTT; CDR3 protein: CASSGGAALNTGELFF; V gene: TRBV27; D gene: -; clone size: -; J gene: TRBJ2-2